The T cell receptor beta chain described here comes from a study of regulatory T cells in long-lasting Graves disease. Study-wide results and limits: Fewer public clonotypes were shared by new patients (966) than by persistent patients (about 2,700).

Time point here: newly diagnosed GD, antithyroid drugs for less than 3 months. RNA extracted from PBMCs served as the sequencing template. Building the TCR beta libraries relied on iRepertoire HTBI primers, and CDR3 regions underwent Arm-PCR. TCRdb re-called the multiplex PCR reads through MiXCR, storing one row per CDR3 protein. The data show some 490,000 distinct CDR3 sequences, with 12% seen just once and over 7% held by the top ten. Germline CDR1 MDHEN, CDR2 SYDVKM. CDR3 length: 14 amino acids. V was cut by 6 bases and J by 6 bases, with 16 bases left in between. This clonotype came up many times. Its antigen is still unknown. These data are also associated with another study on T cells in Graves' hyperthyroidism and ophthalmopathy. This second study notes: Carried out on the TCR CDR3, a first-round RT-PCR used the HTBI primer set. The blood repertoire included most of the expanded thyroid clonotypes above 0.001.

This TCR was recovered from a woman in her twenties or thirties with Graves disease. The starting material was peripheral blood mononuclear cells (PBMCs), obtained at new diagnosis, from a patient treated with antithyroid drugs. The genes are TRBV28 and TRBJ2-3; D possibly corresponds to TRBD1 (6 bases). The CDR3 region is CASRSGVSLDTQYF. In DNA form, the CDR3 reads TGTGCCAGCAGGTCAGGGGTTTCGTTGGATACGCAGTATTTT.